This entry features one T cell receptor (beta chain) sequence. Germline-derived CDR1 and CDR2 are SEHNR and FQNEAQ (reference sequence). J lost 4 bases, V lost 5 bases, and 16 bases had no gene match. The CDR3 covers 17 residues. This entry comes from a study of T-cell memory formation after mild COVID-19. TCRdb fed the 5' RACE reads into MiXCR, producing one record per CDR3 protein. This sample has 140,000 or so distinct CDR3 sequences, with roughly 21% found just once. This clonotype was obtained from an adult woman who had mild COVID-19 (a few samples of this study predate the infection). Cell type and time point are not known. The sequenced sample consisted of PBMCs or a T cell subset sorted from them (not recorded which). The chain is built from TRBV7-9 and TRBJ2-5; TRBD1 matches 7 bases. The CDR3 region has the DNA TGTGCCAGCAGCCCTCTCGGCTACAGGGGCGCTTTAGAGACCCAGTACTTC. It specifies CASSPLGYRGALETQYF.